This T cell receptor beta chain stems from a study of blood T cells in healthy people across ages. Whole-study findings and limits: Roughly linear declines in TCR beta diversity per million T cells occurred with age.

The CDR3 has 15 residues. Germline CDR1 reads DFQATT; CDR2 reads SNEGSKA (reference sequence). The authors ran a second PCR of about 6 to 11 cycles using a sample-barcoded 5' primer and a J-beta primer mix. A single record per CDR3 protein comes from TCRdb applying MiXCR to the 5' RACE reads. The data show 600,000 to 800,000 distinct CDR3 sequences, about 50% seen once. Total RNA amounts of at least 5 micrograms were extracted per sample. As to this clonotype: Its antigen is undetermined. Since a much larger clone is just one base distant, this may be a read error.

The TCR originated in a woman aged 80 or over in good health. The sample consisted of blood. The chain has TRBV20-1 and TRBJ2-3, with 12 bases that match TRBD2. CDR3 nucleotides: TGCAGTGCTAGAGGGACTAGCGGGACGACAGATACGCGGTATTTT. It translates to CSARGTSGTTDTRYF.